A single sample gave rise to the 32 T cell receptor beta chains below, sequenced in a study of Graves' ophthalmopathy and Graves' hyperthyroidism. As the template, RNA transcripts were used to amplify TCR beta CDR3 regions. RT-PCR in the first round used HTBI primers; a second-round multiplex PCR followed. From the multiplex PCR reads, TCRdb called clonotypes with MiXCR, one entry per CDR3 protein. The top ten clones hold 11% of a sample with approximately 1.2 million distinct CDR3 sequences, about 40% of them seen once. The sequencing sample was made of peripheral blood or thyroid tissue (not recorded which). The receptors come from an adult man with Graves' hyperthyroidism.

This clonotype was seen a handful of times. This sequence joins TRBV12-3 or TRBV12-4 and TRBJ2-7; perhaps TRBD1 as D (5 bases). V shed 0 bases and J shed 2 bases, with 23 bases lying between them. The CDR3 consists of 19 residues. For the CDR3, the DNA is TGTGCCAGCAGTTTAGCGTATCTTTTGGACACCAGAACGACCTACGAGCAGTACTTC. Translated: CASSLAYLLDTRTTYEQYF.

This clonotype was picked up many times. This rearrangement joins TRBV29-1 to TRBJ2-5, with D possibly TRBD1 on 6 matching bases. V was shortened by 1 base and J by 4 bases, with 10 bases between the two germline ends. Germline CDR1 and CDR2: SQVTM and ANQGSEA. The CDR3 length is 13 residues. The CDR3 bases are TGCAGCGTTGAAGTCGCACAGGGAGAGACCCAGTACTTC. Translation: CSVEVAQGETQYF. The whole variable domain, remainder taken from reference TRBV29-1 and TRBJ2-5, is SAVISQKPSRDICQRGTSLTIQCQVDSQVTMMFWYRQQPGQSLTLIATANQGSEATYESGFVIDKFPISRPNLTFSTLTVSNMSPEDSSIYLCSVEVAQGETQYFGPGTRLLVL.

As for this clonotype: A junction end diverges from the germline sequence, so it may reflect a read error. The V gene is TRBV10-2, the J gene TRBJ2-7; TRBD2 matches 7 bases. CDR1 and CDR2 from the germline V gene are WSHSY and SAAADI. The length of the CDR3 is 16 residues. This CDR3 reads CASSQAQAGKPYEQYF. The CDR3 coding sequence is TGTGCCAGCAGCCAAGCGCAAGCGGGAAAACCCTACGAGCAGTACTTC.

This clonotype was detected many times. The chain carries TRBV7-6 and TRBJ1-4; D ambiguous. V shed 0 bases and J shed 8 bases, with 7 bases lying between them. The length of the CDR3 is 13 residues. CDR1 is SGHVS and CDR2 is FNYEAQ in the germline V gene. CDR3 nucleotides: TGTGCCAGCAGCTTAGCGAGAACCGAAAAACTGTTTTTT. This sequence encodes CASSLARTEKLFF. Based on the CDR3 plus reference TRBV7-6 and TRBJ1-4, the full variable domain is GAGVSQSPRYKVTKRGQDVALRCDPISGHVSLYWYRQALGQGPEFLTYFNYEAQQDKSGLPNDRFSAERPEGSISTLTIQRTEQRDSAMYRCASSLARTEKLFFGSGTQLSVL.

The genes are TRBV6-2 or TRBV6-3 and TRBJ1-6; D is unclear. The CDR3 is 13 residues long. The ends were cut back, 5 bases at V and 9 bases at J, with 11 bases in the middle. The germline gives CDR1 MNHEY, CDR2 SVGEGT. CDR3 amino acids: CASSRPSGSPLHF. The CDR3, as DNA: TGTGCCAGCAGTCGACCCTCGGGTTCACCCCTCCACTTT.

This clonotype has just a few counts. The CDR3: CASFADGFIEQFF. In DNA, the CDR3 is TGTGCCAGCTTCGCGGATGGGTTTATTGAGCAGTTCTTC. V is TRBV2 and J is TRBJ2-1; no definite D call. The CDR3 length is 13 residues. Germline lookup yields CDR1 SNHLY and CDR2 FYNNEI. The V end lost 8 bases, the J end lost 9 bases, and 17 bases lay between the germline ends.

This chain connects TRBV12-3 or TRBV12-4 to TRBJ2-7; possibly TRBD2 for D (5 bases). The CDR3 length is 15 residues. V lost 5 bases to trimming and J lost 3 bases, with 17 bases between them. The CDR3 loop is CASSPRETKLYEQYF. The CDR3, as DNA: TGTGCCAGCAGTCCGAGGGAGACAAAACTCTACGAGCAGTACTTC.

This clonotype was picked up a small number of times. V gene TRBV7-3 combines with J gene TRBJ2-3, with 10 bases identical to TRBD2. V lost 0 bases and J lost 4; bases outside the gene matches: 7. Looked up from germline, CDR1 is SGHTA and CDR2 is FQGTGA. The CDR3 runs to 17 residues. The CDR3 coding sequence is TGTGCCAGCAGCTTAACGGCTAGCGGGAGTGGTGCAGATACGCAGTATTTT. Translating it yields CASSLTASGSGADTQYF.

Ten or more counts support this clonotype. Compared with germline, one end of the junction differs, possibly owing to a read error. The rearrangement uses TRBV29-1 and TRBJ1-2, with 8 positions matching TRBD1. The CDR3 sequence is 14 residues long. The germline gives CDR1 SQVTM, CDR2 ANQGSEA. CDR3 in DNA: TGCAACGTTGGGACAGGTCCTAAAAACTATGGCTACACCTTC. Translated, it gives CNVGTGPKNYGYTF.

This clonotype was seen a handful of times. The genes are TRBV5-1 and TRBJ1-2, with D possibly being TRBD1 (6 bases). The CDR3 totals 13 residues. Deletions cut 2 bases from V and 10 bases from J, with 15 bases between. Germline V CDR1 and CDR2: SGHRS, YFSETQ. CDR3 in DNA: TGCGCCAGCAGCTTCCAGGCAGGGGACGACTACACCTTC. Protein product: CASSFQAGDDYTF.

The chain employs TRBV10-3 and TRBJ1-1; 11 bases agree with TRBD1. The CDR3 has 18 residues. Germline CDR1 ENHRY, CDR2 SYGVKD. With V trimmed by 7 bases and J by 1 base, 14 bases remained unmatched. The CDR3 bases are TGTGCCATCAAAAAGGGGGAACCGGGACAGGGGGAGAACACTGAAGCTTTCTTT. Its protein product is CAIKKGEPGQGENTEAFF.

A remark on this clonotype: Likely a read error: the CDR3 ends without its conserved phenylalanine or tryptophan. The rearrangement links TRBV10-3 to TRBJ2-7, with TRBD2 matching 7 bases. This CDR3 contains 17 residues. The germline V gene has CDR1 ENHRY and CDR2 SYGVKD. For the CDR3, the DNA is TGTGCCAGCAGTTATCCTTCGGGACTAAGGCTAGGCTACGAGCAGTACCTC. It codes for CASSYPSGLRLGYEQYL.

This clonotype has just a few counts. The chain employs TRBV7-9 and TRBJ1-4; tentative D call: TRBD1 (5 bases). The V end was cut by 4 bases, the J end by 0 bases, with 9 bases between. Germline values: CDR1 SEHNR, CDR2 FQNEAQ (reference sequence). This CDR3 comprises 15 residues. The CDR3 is CASSSATATNEKLFF. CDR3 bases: TGTGCCAGCAGCTCCGCGACAGCAACTAATGAAAAACTGTTTTTT.

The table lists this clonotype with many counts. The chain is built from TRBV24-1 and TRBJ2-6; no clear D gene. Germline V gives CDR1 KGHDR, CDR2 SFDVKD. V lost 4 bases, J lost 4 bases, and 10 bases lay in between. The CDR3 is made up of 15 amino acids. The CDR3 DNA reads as TGTGCCACCAGTGACTCCTCCCGGGGGGCCAACGTCCTGACTTTC. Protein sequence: CATSDSSRGANVLTF.

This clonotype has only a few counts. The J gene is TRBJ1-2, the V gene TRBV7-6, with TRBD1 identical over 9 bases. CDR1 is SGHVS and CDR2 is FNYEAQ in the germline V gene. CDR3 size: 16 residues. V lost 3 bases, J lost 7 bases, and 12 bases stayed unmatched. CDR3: CASSFCTGQGGFGYTF. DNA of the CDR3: TGTGCCAGCAGCTTTTGTACGGGACAGGGTGGGTTTGGCTACACCTTC.

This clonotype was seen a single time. The CDR3 DNA is TGTGCCAGCAGTTTATGGCGGGGTGTATCCTATAATTCACCCCTCCACTTT. This gives the protein CASSLWRGVSYNSPLHF. The chain employs TRBV27 and TRBJ1-6; D is unresolved. The ends were cut back, 1 base at V and 1 base at J, with 11 bases in the middle. Looked up from germline, CDR1 is MNHEY and CDR2 is SMNVEV (reference sequence). This CDR3 has 17 amino acids.

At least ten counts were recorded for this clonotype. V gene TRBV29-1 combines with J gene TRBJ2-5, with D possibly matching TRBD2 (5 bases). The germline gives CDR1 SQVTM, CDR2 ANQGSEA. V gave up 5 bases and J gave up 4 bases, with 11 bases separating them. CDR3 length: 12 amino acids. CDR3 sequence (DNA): TGCAGCGTTCTCGGGAATGCAGAGACCCAGTACTTC. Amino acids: CSVLGNAETQYF.

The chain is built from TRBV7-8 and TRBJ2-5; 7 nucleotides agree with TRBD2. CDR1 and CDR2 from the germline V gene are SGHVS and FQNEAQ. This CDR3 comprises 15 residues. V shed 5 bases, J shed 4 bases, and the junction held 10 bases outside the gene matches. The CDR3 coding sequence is TGTGCCAGCAGCAAAGGAGCGGGAAGTGGAGAGACCCAGTACTTC. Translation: CASSKGAGSGETQYF.

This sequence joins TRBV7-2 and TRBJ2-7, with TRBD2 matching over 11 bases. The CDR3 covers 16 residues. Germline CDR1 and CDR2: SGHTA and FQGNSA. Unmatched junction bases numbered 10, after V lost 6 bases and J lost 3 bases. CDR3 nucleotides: TGTGCCAGCAGGGCCGTACTAGCGGGGGTTAGCTACGAGCAGTACTTC. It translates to CASRAVLAGVSYEQYF.

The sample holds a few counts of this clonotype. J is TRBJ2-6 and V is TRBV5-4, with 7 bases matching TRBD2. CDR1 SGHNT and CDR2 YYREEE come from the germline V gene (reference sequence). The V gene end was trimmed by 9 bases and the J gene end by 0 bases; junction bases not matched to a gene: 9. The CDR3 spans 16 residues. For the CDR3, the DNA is TGTGCCACCACCGGGGGGAAATACTCTGGGGCCAACGTCCTGACTTTC. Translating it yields CATTGGKYSGANVLTF.

The CDR3 coding sequence is TGTGCCAGCAGTGCGGGTCGTTTACGTAGCAATCAGCCCCAGCATTTT. This sequence encodes CASSAGRLRSNQPQHF. The chain combines TRBV7-2 with TRBJ1-5, with D hard to call. Germline V CDR1 and CDR2: SGHTA, FQGNSA. This CDR3 contains 16 residues. V lost 6 bases, J lost 0 bases, and 15 bases lay in between.

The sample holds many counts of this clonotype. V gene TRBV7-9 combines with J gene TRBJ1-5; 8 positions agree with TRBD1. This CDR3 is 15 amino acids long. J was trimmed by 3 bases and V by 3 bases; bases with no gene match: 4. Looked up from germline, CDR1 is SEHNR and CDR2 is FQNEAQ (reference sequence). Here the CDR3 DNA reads TGTGCCAGCAGCTTCGGGGGACAGGTCAATCAGCCCCAGCATTTT. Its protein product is CASSFGGQVNQPQHF. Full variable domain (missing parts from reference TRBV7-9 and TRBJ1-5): DTGVSQNPRHKITKRGQNVTFRCDPISEHNRLYWYRQTLGQGPEFLTYFQNEAQLEKSRLLSDRFSAERPKGSFSTLEIQRTEQGDSAMYLCASSFGGQVNQPQHFGDGTRLSIL.

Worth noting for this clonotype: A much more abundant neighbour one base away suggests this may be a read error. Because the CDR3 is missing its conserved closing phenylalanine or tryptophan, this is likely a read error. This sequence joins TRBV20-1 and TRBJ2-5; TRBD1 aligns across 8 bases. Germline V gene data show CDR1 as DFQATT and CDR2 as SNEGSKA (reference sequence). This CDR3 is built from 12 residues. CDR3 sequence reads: CGGQEEGETQYL. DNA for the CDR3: TGCGGGGGACAGGAGGAGGGAGAGACCCAGTACCTC.

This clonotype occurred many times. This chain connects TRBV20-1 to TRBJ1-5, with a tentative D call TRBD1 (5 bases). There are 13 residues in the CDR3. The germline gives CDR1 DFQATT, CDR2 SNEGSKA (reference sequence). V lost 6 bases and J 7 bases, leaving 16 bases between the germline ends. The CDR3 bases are TGCAGTGCACACGACAGTACCCCCCAGCCCCAGCATTTT. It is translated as CSAHDSTPQPQHF.

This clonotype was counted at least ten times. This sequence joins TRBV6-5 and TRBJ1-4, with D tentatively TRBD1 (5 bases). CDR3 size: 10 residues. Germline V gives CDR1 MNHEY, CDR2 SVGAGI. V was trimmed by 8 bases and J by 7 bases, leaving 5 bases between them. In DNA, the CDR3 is TGTGCCAGCGGGGGTGAAAAACTGTTTTTT. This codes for CASGGEKLFF.

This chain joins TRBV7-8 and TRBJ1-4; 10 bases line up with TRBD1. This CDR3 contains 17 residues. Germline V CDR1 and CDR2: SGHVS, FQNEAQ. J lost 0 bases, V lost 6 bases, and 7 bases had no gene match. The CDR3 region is CASSQTGTGATNEKLFF. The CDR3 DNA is TGTGCCAGCAGTCAGACCGGGACAGGGGCAACTAATGAAAAACTGTTTTTT.

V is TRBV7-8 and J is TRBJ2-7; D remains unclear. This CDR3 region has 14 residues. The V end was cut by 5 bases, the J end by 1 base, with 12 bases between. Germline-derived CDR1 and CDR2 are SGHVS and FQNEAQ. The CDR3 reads CASSRSYGSYEQYF. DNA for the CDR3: TGTGCCAGCAGCCGCTCTTACGGATCCTACGAGCAGTACTTC.

The DNA for the CDR3 is TGTGCCAGCGGGGGGGAGTCAGGCGGGGAGCTGTTTTTT. The encoded protein is CASGGESGGELFF. The chain combines TRBV7-9 with TRBJ2-2; 7 bases are shared with TRBD2. This CDR3 is 13 amino acids long. CDR1 SEHNR and CDR2 FQNEAQ come from the germline V gene (reference sequence). V lost 8 bases, J lost 7 bases, and 7 bases stayed unmatched. Looking up the rest from reference TRBV7-9 and TRBJ2-2 gives the full variable domain: DTGVSQNPRHKITKRGQNVTFRCDPISEHNRLYWYRQTLGQGPEFLTYFQNEAQLEKSRLLSDRFSAERPKGSFSTLEIQRTEQGDSAMYLCASGGESGGELFFGEGSRLTVL.

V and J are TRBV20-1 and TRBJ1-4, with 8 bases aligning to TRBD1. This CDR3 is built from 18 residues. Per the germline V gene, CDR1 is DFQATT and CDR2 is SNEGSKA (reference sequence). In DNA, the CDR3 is TGCAGCGTAGGGACAGGTTCGTTAACTGGGACAACTAATGAAAAACTGTTTTTT. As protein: CSVGTGSLTGTTNEKLFF.

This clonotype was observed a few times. CDR3 coding DNA: TGCGCCAGCAGCGCAGAAGACTACGAGCAGTACTTC. Translation gives CASSAEDYEQYF. The chain uses TRBV5-1 and TRBJ2-7; D is ambiguous. Per the germline V gene, CDR1 is SGHRS and CDR2 is YFSETQ. V dropped 4 bases and J dropped 3 bases, with 8 bases sitting between them. This CDR3 contains 12 residues.

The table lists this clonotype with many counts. Here the CDR3 reads CSANPRTYEQYF. In nucleotides, the CDR3 is TGCAGTGCTAATCCACGTACCTACGAGCAGTACTTC. V gene TRBV20-1 combines with J gene TRBJ2-7; D call uncertain. The V gene lost 4 bases and the J gene lost 2 bases, with 9 bases spanning the gap. The CDR3 length is 12 residues. Germline V gene data show CDR1 as DFQATT and CDR2 as SNEGSKA (reference sequence).

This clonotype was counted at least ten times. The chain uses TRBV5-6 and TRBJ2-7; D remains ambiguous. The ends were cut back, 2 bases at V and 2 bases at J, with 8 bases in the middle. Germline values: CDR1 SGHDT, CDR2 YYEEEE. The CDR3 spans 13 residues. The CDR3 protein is CASSFRGPYEQYF. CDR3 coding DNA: TGTGCCAGCAGCTTCCGCGGCCCCTACGAGCAGTACTTC.